The 18 T cell receptor beta chains listed next were all sequenced from one sample in a study of blood T cell repertoires in COVID-19. Libraries were prepared by immunoSEQ multiplex PCR; TCRdb keeps only in-frame clonotypes and omits some of them. The sample carries around 220,000 clones, approximately 80% recorded once. Input material: peripheral blood. The receptors shown here come from a woman in her 40s with active or convalescent COVID-19.

V gene TRBV6-2 or TRBV6-3 combines with J gene TRBJ2-5; 7 nucleotides match TRBD2. This CDR3 spans 15 amino acids. V was pared by 4 bases and J by 4 bases, with 9 bases of the junction left unmatched. The germline V gene encodes CDR1 MNHEY and CDR2 SVGEGT. The CDR3 sequence is CASSSTRGGAETQYF. The CDR3 region has the DNA TGTGCCAGCAGTTCGACCCGGGGAGGGGCAGAGACCCAGTACTTC.

The chain couples TRBV5-1 to TRBJ2-1; D possibly corresponds to TRBD1 (5 bases). This CDR3 comprises 13 residues. CDR1 is SGHRS and CDR2 is YFSETQ in the germline V gene. V shed 2 bases and J shed 9 bases, with 12 bases lying between them. CDR3 coding DNA: TGCGCCAGCAGCTTCGGGCAGGGCGGTGAGCAGTTCTTC. It specifies CASSFGQGGEQFF.

The rearrangement uses TRBV28 and TRBJ1-5; 7 bases align to TRBD1. The CDR3 runs 15 residues. Germline V gene sequence: CDR1 MDHEN, CDR2 SYDVKM. V was pared by 5 bases and J by 10 bases, with 14 bases of the junction left unmatched. The CDR3 protein is CASSTQTGSRSPQHF. In nucleotides, the CDR3 is TGTGCCAGCAGTACCCAGACAGGGTCAAGGAGTCCCCAGCATTTT.

DNA for the CDR3: TGCGCCAGCAGCACCGGAGGAGGCCCGAACACTGAAGCTTTCTTT. Amino acid sequence: CASSTGGGPNTEAFF. The J gene is TRBJ1-1, the V gene TRBV5-1; D remains ambiguous. CDR3 size: 15 residues. Germline values: CDR1 SGHRS, CDR2 YFSETQ. Trimming shortened V by 4 bases and J by 1 base, and 14 bases separated the two germline ends.

J is TRBJ2-5 and V is TRBV5-1; 14 bases fit TRBD2. Germline V gene lookup returns CDR1 SGHRS and CDR2 YFSETQ. There are 21 residues in the CDR3. V was clipped by 0 bases and J by 7 bases; unmatched bases: 20. As DNA, the CDR3 is TGCGCCAGCAGCTTGGCCCCGCTGGAGTCCGGGACTAGCGGGAGCGCAGGGACCCAGTACTTC. Protein: CASSLAPLESGTSGSAGTQYF.

Concerning this clone itself: Different DNA sequences within this sample yield the same CDR3. The CDR3 protein is CAWGQGRDTEAFF. Written as DNA, the CDR3 is TGTGCCTGGGGACAGGGTCGGGACACTGAAGCTTTCTTT. The chain combines TRBV30 with TRBJ1-1, with 8 bases lining up with TRBD1. J was trimmed by 3 bases and V by 5 bases; bases with no gene match: 5. The germline V gene has CDR1 GTSNPN and CDR2 SVGIG (reference sequence). The CDR3 spans 13 residues. The complete variable domain, with remaining parts taken from reference TRBV30 and TRBJ1-1, reads SQTIHQWPATLVQPVGSPLSLECTVEGTSNPNLYWYRQAAGRGLQLLFYSVGIGQISSEVPQNLSASRPQDRQFILSSKKLLLSDSGFYLCAWGQGRDTEAFFGQGTRLTVV.

The rearrangement links TRBV10-3 to TRBJ1-1; perhaps TRBD1 as D (6 bases). The CDR3 covers 15 residues. Trimming shortened V by 2 bases and J by 8 bases, and 18 bases separated the two germline ends. In germline, CDR1 is ENHRY, CDR2 SYGVKD. The CDR3 reads CAISEGRGVVTEAFF. CDR3 in DNA: TGTGCCATCAGTGAGGGCAGGGGAGTCGTCACGGAAGCTTTCTTT.

The DNA of the CDR3 is TGTGCCAGCAATCCCACAACCCTTAGGGGGTACAATGAGCAGTTCTTC. Translated: CASNPTTLRGYNEQFF. The V gene is TRBV2, the J gene TRBJ2-1, with D perhaps matching TRBD1 (6 bases). V lost 7 bases and J 4 bases, leaving 20 bases between the germline ends. The CDR3 length is 16 residues. The germline gives CDR1 SNHLY, CDR2 FYNNEI.

This clone showed up just a few times. The V and J genes are TRBV19 and TRBJ2-1; 7 positions agree with TRBD1. Germline lookup yields CDR1 LNHDA and CDR2 SQIVND (reference sequence). The CDR3 length is 16 residues. Trimming took 5 bases from V and 0 from J; bases not matched to a gene: 7. CDR3 in amino acids: CASSLQTGSSYNEQFF. CDR3 nucleotides: TGTGCCAGTAGTCTCCAGACAGGGAGCTCCTACAATGAGCAGTTCTTC. Looking up the rest from reference TRBV19 and TRBJ2-1 gives the full variable domain: DGGITQSPKYLFRKEGQNVTLSCEQNLNHDAMYWYRQDPGQGLRLIYYSQIVNDFQKGDIAEGYSVSREKKESFPLTVTSAQKNPTAFYLCASSLQTGSSYNEQFFGPGTRLTVL.

The chain carries TRBV7-2 and TRBJ2-1; TRBD2 aligns across 7 bases. Losses at the gene ends were 0 bases for V and 0 bases for J; bases not matched to a gene: 2. CDR1 is SGHTA, CDR2 FQGNSA, per germline. The CDR3 is 16 residues long. The CDR3 region is CASSLAASGSYNEQFF. As DNA, the CDR3 is TGTGCCAGCAGCTTAGCGGCTAGCGGCTCCTACAATGAGCAGTTCTTC.

Comment on this clone: This specimen includes other DNA sequences encoding the same CDR3. The chain combines TRBV11-2 with TRBJ1-2; unclear D gene. This CDR3 comprises 14 residues. Trimming cost V 1 base and J 1 base, with 7 bases left between them. Germline V gene lookup returns CDR1 SGHAT and CDR2 FQNNGV. In DNA form, the CDR3 reads TGTGCCAGCAGCTTAGGGCCCAGTAACTATGGCTACACCTTC. It is translated as CASSLGPSNYGYTF. The whole variable domain, filled in from reference TRBV11-2 and TRBJ1-2, reads EAGVAQSPRYKIIEKRQSVAFWCNPISGHATLYWYQQILGQGPKLLIQFQNNGVVDDSQLPKDRFSAERLKGVDSTLKIQPAKLEDSAVYLCASSLGPSNYGYTFGSGTRLTVV.

The chain uses TRBV7-9 and TRBJ2-1; 9 nucleotides align to TRBD1. CDR1 is SEHNR, CDR2 FQNEAQ, per germline (reference sequence). V shed 5 bases, J shed 3 bases, and the junction held 5 bases outside the gene matches. The CDR3 is 15 amino acids. The CDR3 region has the DNA TGTGCCAGCAGCCCGGGACAGGGATACTACAATGAGCAGTTCTTC. It codes for CASSPGQGYYNEQFF.

This chain joins TRBV29-1 and TRBJ2-1, with D tentatively TRBD2 (5 bases). The CDR3 spans 14 residues. Deletions cut 4 bases from V and 1 base from J, with 11 bases between. Germline assignment: CDR1 SQVTM and CDR2 ANQGSEA. The CDR3 nucleotides read TGCAGCGTTGCCCCTCGACTATCCTACAATGAGCAGTTCTTC. Protein: CSVAPRLSYNEQFF.

This chain connects TRBV19 to TRBJ2-6, with D unresolved. Germline V lookup: CDR1 LNHDA, CDR2 SQIVND (reference sequence). The germline V and J ends were trimmed by 6 bases and 3 bases, with 12 bases remaining between them. The CDR3 is 15 residues long. The CDR3 DNA reads TGTGCCAGTAGGAGGAGCTTAGGTGGGGCCAACGTCCTGACTTTC. Translating it yields CASRRSLGGANVLTF.

The V call is TRBV3-1 (or the pseudogene TRBV3-2), the J call TRBJ2-3, with TRBD2 matching over 8 bases. The CDR3 consists of 19 residues. With V trimmed by 0 bases and J by 4 bases, 15 bases remained unmatched. Germline V gene data show CDR1 as LGHDT and CDR2 as YNNKEL (reference sequence). As DNA, the CDR3 is TGTGCCAGCAGCCAAGACCAACCGTGGGCGGGGGGAGATTCAGATACGCAGTATTTT. Its translation is CASSQDQPWAGGDSDTQYF.

A word on this clone: Within the sample, other DNA sequences also encode this same CDR3. In nucleotides, the CDR3 is TGTGCCAGCAGCGTAGGAGGCTACACAGATACGCAGTATTTT. Protein product: CASSVGGYTDTQYF. V is TRBV9 and J is TRBJ2-3; no clear D. The CDR3 is 14 residues long. Germline V CDR1 and CDR2: SGDLS, YYNGEE. V was pared by 0 bases and J by 2 bases, with 7 bases between.

This rearrangement joins TRBV2 to TRBJ2-1, with TRBD1 identical over 8 bases. The length of the CDR3 is 15 residues. V was clipped by 6 bases and J by 0 bases; unmatched bases: 4. Germline V lookup: CDR1 SNHLY, CDR2 FYNNEI. CDR3 DNA: TGTGCCAGCAGCCCAGACAGGGGCTCCTACAATGAGCAGTTCTTC. Translation: CASSPDRGSYNEQFF. Together with reference TRBV2 and TRBJ2-1, the CDR3 gives the full variable domain: EPEVTQTPSHQVTQMGQEVILRCVPISNHLYFYWYRQILGQKVEFLVSFYNNEISEKSEIFDDQFSVERPDGSNFTLKIRSTKLEDSAMYFCASSPDRGSYNEQFFGPGTRLTVL.

This clone was observed a handful of times. The V and J genes are TRBV2 and TRBJ1-4; TRBD1 matches at 8 bases. V shed 4 bases, J shed 0 bases, and the junction held 1 base outside the gene matches. This CDR3 has 15 residues. Germline values: CDR1 SNHLY, CDR2 FYNNEI. DNA for the CDR3: TGTGCCAGCAGTGCGGACAGGGCAACTAATGAAAAACTGTTTTTT. It yields the protein CASSADRATNEKLFF.